Shown below are 14 T cell receptor beta chains from a single sample sequenced in a study of PD-1 blockade in mismatch repair-deficient tumors. The repertoire was sequenced with immunoSEQ multiplex PCR; TCRdb's copy has only in-frame clones and lacks some. This sample carries 55,000 to 85,000 clones, almost 80% of them seen once, and the ten largest clones take nearly 5.5%. Here the sequenced sample was peripheral blood, taken 2 weeks after starting pembrolizumab. The receptor set was obtained from an adult with mismatch repair-deficient cancer.

In nucleotides, the CDR3 is TGCAGCGGGGGACAGGGGGCCACTGAAGCTTTCTTT. Its translation is CSGGQGATEAFF. V usage is TRBV29-1 and J usage is TRBJ1-1, with 12 bases lining up with TRBD1. The CDR3 extends over 12 amino acids. Losses at the gene ends were 7 bases for V and 4 bases for J; bases not matched to a gene: 1. Per germline, CDR1 SQVTM and CDR2 ANQGSEA.

The V call is TRBV19, the J call TRBJ1-4, with 9 nucleotides matching TRBD1. This CDR3 region has 18 residues. The junction had 13 bases not matched to a gene; V was cut back by 6 bases and J by 2 bases. Germline assignment: CDR1 LNHDA and CDR2 SQIVND (reference sequence). The DNA of the CDR3 is TGTGCCAGTAGCCTGGGACAGGGCTCAGGTCTCACTAATGAAAAACTGTTTTTT. It yields the protein CASSLGQGSGLTNEKLFF.

The rearrangement joins TRBV19 to TRBJ1-2, with D unresolved. The CDR3 spans 15 residues. Per the germline V gene, CDR1 is LNHDA and CDR2 is SQIVND (reference sequence). V was trimmed by 9 bases and J by 8 bases, leaving 25 bases between them. The CDR3 reads CASRPETANKGGYTF. The CDR3 DNA reads TGTGCCAGCAGACCGGAAACAGCGAATAAGGGCGGCTACACCTTC.

The chain is built from TRBV5-8 and TRBJ1-3, with D maybe TRBD1 (6 bases). CDR3 length equals 14 residues. Per the germline V gene, CDR1 is SGHTS and CDR2 is YDEGEE. V gave up 6 bases and J gave up 4 bases, with 14 bases separating them. This chain's CDR3 is CASTGQTTGNTIYF. DNA of the CDR3: TGTGCCAGCACGGGACAAACAACAGGAAACACCATATATTTT.

This chain links TRBV6-5 with TRBJ2-7; 10 nucleotides agree with TRBD2. With 6 bases clipped from V and 1 base from J, the junction kept 3 bases outside the gene matches. Germline CDR1 is MNHEY and CDR2 is SVGAGI. The CDR3 covers 14 residues. CDR3 sequence reads: CASRSLAGSYEQYF. In nucleotides, the CDR3 is TGTGCCAGCAGATCACTAGCGGGATCCTACGAGCAGTACTTC.

The chain uses TRBV4-1 and TRBJ2-1; possibly TRBD2 for D (6 bases). V was trimmed by 4 bases and J by 7 bases, leaving 17 bases between them. The CDR3 consists of 15 residues. Germline V gene sequence: CDR1 MGHRA, CDR2 YSYEKL. CDR3 sequence reads: CASSLISGPGNEQFF. DNA for the CDR3: TGCGCCAGCAGCCTAATAAGCGGGCCAGGGAATGAGCAGTTCTTC.

The V gene is TRBV6-4, the J gene TRBJ1-2; TRBD1 is a possible D gene (5 bases). Deletions cut 5 bases from V and 10 bases from J, with 17 bases between. The CDR3 contains 13 residues. Germline V gives CDR1 MRHNA, CDR2 SNTAGT. The CDR3 coding sequence is TGTGCCAGCAGTCGCGGGACCCAGGGCACCTACACCTTC. This codes for CASSRGTQGTYTF.

The table lists this clone with a count of one. V gene TRBV6-1 combines with J gene TRBJ1-5, with D perhaps matching TRBD1 (5 bases). Germline CDR1 reads MNHNS; CDR2 reads SASEGT. The CDR3 covers 16 residues. Deletions cut 3 bases from V and 5 bases from J, with 17 bases between. The CDR3 DNA reads as TGTGCCAGCAGTGAGGGGTTCGGGGGAGTCTATCAGCCCCAGCATTTT. Translating gives CASSEGFGGVYQPQHF.

This chain connects TRBV18 to TRBJ2-3, with 9 bases aligning to TRBD2. V trimming: 4 bases; J trimming: 4 bases; junction bases outside the gene matches: 3. The CDR3 consists of 14 residues. The V gene's germline CDR1 is KGHSH and CDR2 LQKENI. This CDR3 is CASSRRTSADTQYF. CDR3 nucleotide sequence: TGTGCCAGCTCACGACGGACTAGCGCAGATACGCAGTATTTT.

This clone was found a few times. The chain joins TRBV5-4 to TRBJ2-3, with 12 bases aligning to TRBD1. This CDR3 region has 15 residues. V dropped 5 bases and J dropped 4; count of bases not matched to a gene: 5. Per the germline V gene, CDR1 is SGHNT and CDR2 is YYREEE (reference sequence). The CDR3 sequence is CASRSGQGASDTQYF. The CDR3 region has the DNA TGTGCCAGCAGGTCGGGACAGGGGGCTTCAGATACGCAGTATTTT.

This chain links TRBV2 with TRBJ2-2; D call uncertain. Trimming removed 4 bases at V and 0 bases at J, with 9 bases between. Germline V CDR1 and CDR2: SNHLY, FYNNEI. The CDR3 consists of 15 residues. As DNA, the CDR3 is TGTGCCAGCAGTGGAAGGCCGGCGAACACCGGGGAGCTGTTTTTT. Encoded protein: CASSGRPANTGELFF.

For this clone: At one of its ends the junction is not consistent with the germline gene, which may arise from a read error. The V gene is TRBV7-7, the J gene TRBJ2-3; D call uncertain. The CDR3 contains 13 residues. Germline CDR1 and CDR2: SSHAT and FNYEAQ (reference sequence). The CDR3 here is CASSLYLTDTQYF. DNA of the CDR3: TGTGCTAGCAGCTTATACCTCACAGATACGCAGTATTTT.

This chain joins TRBV28 and TRBJ2-6, with D tentatively TRBD2 (5 bases). The CDR3 spans 15 residues. Germline V gives CDR1 MDHEN, CDR2 SYDVKM. The V gene lost 6 bases and the J gene lost 1 base, with 10 bases spanning the gap. The CDR3 DNA is TGTGCCAGCAGATTTCGCGGGTCTGGGGCCAACGTCCTGACTTTC. Translating it yields CASRFRGSGANVLTF.

This clone was found once. CDR3 residues: CASSDAGLSYGYTF. The CDR3, as DNA: TGTGCCAGCAGTGACGCCGGACTCTCCTATGGCTACACCTTC. The chain is built from TRBV6-1 and TRBJ1-2; no clear D gene. Trimming removed 3 bases at V and 4 bases at J, with 12 bases between. The CDR3 extends over 14 amino acids. The germline V gene encodes CDR1 MNHNS and CDR2 SASEGT.